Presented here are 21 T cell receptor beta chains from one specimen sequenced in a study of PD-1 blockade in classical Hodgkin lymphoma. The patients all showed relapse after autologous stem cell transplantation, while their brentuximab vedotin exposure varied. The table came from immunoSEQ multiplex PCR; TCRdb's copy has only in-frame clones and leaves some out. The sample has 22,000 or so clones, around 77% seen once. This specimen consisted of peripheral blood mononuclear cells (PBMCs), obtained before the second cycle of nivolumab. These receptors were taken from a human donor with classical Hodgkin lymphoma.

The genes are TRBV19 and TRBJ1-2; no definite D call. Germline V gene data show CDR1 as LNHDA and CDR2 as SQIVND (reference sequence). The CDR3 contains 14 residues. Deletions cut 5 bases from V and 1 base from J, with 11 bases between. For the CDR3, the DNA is TGTGCCAGTAGTGCGGAACTGCTTAACTATGGCTACACCTTC. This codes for CASSAELLNYGYTF.

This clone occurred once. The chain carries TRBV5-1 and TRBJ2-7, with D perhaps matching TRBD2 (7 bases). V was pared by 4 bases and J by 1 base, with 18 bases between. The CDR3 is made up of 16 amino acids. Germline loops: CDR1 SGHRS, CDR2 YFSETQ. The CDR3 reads CASSPRGDKFSYEQYF. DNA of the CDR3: TGCGCCAGCAGCCCCCGGGGGGACAAGTTTTCCTACGAGCAGTACTTC. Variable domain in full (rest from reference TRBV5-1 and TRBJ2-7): KAGVTQTPRYLIKTRGQQVTLSCSPISGHRSVSWYQQTPGQGLQFLFEYFSETQRNKGNFPGRFSGRQFSNSRSEMNVSTLELGDSALYLCASSPRGDKFSYEQYFGPGTRLTVT.

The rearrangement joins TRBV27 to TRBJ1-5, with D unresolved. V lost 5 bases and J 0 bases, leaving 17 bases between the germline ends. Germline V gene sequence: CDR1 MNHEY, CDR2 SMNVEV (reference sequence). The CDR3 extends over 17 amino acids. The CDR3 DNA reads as TGTGCCAGCAGTCCCCTCTTACTACGGAATAGCAATCAGCCCCAGCATTTT. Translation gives CASSPLLLRNSNQPQHF.

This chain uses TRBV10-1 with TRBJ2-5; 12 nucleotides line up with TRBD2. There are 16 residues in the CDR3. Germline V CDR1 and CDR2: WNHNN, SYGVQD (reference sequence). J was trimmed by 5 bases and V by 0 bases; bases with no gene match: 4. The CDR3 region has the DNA TGCGCCAGCAGTGAGTCGACACTAGCGGGAGGCGAGACCCAGTACTTC. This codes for CASSESTLAGGETQYF.

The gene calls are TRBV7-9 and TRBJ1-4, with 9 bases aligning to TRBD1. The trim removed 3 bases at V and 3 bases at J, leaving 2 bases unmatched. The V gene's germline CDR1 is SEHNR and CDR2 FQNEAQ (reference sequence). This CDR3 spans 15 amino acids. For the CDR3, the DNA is TGTGCCAGCAGCTTGAACAGGGGGCCTAATGAAAAACTGTTTTTT. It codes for CASSLNRGPNEKLFF.

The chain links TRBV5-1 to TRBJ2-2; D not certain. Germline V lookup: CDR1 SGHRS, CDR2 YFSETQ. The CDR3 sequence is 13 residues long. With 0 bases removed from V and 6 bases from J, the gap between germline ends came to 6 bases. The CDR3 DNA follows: TGCGCCAGCAGCTTGGCCTTGTCCGGGGAGCTGTTTTTT. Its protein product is CASSLALSGELFF.

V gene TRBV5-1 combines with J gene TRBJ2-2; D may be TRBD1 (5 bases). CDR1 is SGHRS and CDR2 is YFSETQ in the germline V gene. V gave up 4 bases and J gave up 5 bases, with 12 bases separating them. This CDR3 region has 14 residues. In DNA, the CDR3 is TGCGCCAGCAGCATCAGCCAGGGTACCGGGGAGCTGTTTTTT. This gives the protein CASSISQGTGELFF.

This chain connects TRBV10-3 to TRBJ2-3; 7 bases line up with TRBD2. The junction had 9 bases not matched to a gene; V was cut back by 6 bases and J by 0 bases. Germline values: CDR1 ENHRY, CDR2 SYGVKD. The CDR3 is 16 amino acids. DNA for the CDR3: TGTGCCATCAGACCGGGACTACAGAGTAGCACAGATACGCAGTATTTT. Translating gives CAIRPGLQSSTDTQYF.

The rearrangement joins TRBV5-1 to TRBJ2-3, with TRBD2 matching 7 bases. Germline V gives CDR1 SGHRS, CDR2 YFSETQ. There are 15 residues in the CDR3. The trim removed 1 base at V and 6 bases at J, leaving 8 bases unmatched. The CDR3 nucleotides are TGCGCCAGCAGCTTGTTTGCGGGAGTCCTCGATACGCAGTATTTT. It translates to CASSLFAGVLDTQYF.

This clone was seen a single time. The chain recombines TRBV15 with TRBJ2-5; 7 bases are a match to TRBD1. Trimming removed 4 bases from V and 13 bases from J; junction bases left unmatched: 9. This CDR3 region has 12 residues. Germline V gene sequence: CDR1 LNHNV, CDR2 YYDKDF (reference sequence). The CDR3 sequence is CATSTPGRGRYF. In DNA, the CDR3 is TGTGCCACCAGCACCCCCGGCAGGGGGAGGTACTTC. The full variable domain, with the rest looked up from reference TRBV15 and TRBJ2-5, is DAMVIQNPRYQVTQFGKPVTLSCSQTLNHNVMYWYQQKSSQAPKLLFHYYDKDFNNEADTPDNFQSRRPNTSFCFLDIRSPGLGDTAMYLCATSTPGRGRYFGPGTRLLVL.

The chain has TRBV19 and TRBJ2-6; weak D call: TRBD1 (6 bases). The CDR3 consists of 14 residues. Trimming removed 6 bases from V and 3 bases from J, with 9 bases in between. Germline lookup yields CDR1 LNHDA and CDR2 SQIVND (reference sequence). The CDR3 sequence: CASSYRVGANVLTF. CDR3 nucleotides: TGTGCCAGTAGCTACAGGGTTGGGGCCAACGTCCTGACTTTC.

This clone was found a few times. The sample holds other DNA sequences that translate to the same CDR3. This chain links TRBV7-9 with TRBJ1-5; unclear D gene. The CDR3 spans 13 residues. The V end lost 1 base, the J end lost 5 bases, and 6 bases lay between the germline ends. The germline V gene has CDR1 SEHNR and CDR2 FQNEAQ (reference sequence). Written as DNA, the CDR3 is TGTGCCAGCAGCTTAGGTGGATATCAGCCCCAGCATTTT. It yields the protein CASSLGGYQPQHF. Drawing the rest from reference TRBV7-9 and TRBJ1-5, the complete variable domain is DTGVSQNPRHKITKRGQNVTFRCDPISEHNRLYWYRQTLGQGPEFLTYFQNEAQLEKSRLLSDRFSAERPKGSFSTLEIQRTEQGDSAMYLCASSLGGYQPQHFGDGTRLSIL.

CDR3 region: CASKGIASGSWGYNEQFF. Here the CDR3 DNA reads TGTGCCAGTAAAGGGATTGCTAGCGGGAGTTGGGGGTACAATGAGCAGTTCTTC. This chain joins TRBV19 and TRBJ2-1; 10 bases match TRBD2. The V gene's germline CDR1 is LNHDA and CDR2 SQIVND (reference sequence). The CDR3 is 18 amino acids. With V trimmed by 7 bases and J by 4 bases, 16 bases remained unmatched.

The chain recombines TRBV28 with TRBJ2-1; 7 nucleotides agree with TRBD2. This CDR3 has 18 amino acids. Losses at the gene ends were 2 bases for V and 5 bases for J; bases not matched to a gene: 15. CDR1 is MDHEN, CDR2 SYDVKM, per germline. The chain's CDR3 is CASSLLGVWDYPHNEQFF. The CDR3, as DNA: TGTGCCAGCAGTTTACTTGGAGTTTGGGACTACCCACACAATGAGCAGTTCTTC.

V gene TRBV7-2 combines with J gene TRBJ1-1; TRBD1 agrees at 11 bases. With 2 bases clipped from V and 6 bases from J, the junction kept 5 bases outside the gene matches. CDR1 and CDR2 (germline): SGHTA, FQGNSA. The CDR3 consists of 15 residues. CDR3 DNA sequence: TGTGCCAGCAGCTTATCTCCGGGACAGGGGGCTGAAGCTTTCTTT. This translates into CASSLSPGQGAEAFF. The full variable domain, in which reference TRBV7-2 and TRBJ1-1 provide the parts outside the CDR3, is GAGVSQSPSNKVTEKGKDVELRCDPISGHTALYWYRQSLGQGLEFLIYFQGNSAPDKSGLPSDRFSAERTGGSVSTLTIQRTQQEDSAVYLCASSLSPGQGAEAFFGQGTRLTVV.

CDR3 loop: CASSLRTSGGGNEQFF. In nucleotides, the CDR3 is TGTGCCAGCAGCTTGAGGACTAGCGGGGGGGGCAATGAGCAGTTCTTC. The rearrangement links TRBV5-4 to TRBJ2-1; 15 bases agree with TRBD2. Trimming cost V 1 base and J 6 bases; bases outside gene matches: 2. The CDR3 length is 16 residues. Germline CDR1 reads SGHNT; CDR2 reads YYREEE (reference sequence).

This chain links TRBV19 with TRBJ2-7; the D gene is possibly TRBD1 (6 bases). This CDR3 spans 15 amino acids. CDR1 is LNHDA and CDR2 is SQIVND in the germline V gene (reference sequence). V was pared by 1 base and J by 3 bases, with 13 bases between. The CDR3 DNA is TGTGCCAGTAGTATAGGACAGGCTCTCATCTACGAGCAGTACTTC. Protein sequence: CASSIGQALIYEQYF.

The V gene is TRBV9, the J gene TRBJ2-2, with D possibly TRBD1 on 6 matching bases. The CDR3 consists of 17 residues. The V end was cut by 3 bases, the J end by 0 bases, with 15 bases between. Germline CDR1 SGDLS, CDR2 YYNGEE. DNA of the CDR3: TGTGCCAGCAGCGGACAGGTTAATTCGGCGAACACCGGGGAGCTGTTTTTT. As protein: CASSGQVNSANTGELFF.

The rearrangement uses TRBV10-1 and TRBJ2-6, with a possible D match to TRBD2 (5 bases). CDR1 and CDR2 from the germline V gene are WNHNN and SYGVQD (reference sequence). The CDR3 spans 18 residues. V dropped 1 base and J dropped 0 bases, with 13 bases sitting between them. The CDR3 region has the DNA TGCGCCAGCAGTGAGTTCCGGACTGACCCCTCTGGGGCCAACGTCCTGACTTTC. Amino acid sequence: CASSEFRTDPSGANVLTF.

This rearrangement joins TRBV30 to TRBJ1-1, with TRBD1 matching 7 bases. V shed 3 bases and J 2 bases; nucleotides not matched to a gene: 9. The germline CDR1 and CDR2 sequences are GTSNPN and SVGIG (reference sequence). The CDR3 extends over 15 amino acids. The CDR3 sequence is CAWSTGARPNTEAFF. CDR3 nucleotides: TGTGCCTGGAGCACAGGGGCGAGACCAAACACTGAAGCTTTCTTT.

The CDR3 spells CASSLEWAGGYEQYF. CDR3 DNA sequence: TGCGCCAGCAGCTTGGAGTGGGCAGGGGGCTACGAGCAGTACTTC. The rearrangement links TRBV5-1 to TRBJ2-7, with 7 positions matching TRBD1. The CDR3 contains 15 residues. V dropped 0 bases and J dropped 3; count of bases not matched to a gene: 6. The germline V gene has CDR1 SGHRS and CDR2 YFSETQ.